This T cell receptor (beta chain) was found in a study of blood T cell repertoires in COVID-19. Study information: Spain, Italy and the United States supplied samples that represented acute and convalescent COVID-19.

Germline CDR1 SGDLS, CDR2 YYNGEE. V shed 3 bases, J shed 5 bases, and the junction held 6 bases outside the gene matches. The CDR3 covers 15 residues. Libraries were prepared by immunoSEQ multiplex PCR; TCRdb keeps only in-frame clonotypes and omits some of them. Counted here are 230,000 or so clones, over 70% occurring once; the ten biggest clones make up roughly 9.4%. This sequence was found in a man aged 35 to 55 with active or convalescent COVID-19. The rearrangement links TRBV9 to TRBJ2-1; 9 positions match TRBD2. The material sequenced was peripheral blood. The CDR3 is CASSAPGLANNEQFF. The DNA of the CDR3 is TGTGCCAGCAGCGCCCCGGGACTAGCTAACAATGAGCAGTTCTTC.